The clone carrying this TCR beta chain was picked up many times. This sample stems from a study of spatial heterogeneity in lung cancer. Time point here: blood at routine non-recurrence follow-up after resection. TCRdb re-analysed the 5' RACE reads in MiXCR, keeping a single row per CDR3 protein. The data show about 15,000 distinct CDR3 sequences, 6.3% seen once. The origin of this receptor is a male donor with early-stage non-small cell lung cancer. The sequencing here drew on PBMCs, taken at follow-up.

CDR3 sequence reads: CASTRRGNTGELFF. In DNA, the CDR3 is TGTGCCAGCACCCGAAGGGGGAACACCGGGGAGCTGTTTTTT. J is TRBJ2-2 and V is TRBV2; D possibly corresponds to TRBD1 (5 bases). The CDR3 runs 14 residues. Germline-derived CDR1 and CDR2 are SNHLY and FYNNEI. V was shortened by 7 bases and J by 1 base, with 10 bases between the two germline ends.